One T cell receptor beta chain is described in this entry. The antigen remains unidentified. This record belongs to a study of beta chain features in type 1 diabetes. Study observations and caveats: Shortening of TCRB CDR3s, moderate but significant, appeared in all four CD4+ subsets of Type 1 diabetes patients.

Since all of the isolated RNA was reverse transcribed, expressed TCRB transcripts were what got sequenced. Repertoires were generated with immunoSEQ multiplex PCR, while TCRdb's copy carries only in-frame clones and drops some. The sample shows roughly 280,000 clones, 20% to 25% of them seen only once. The germline V and J ends were trimmed by 4 bases and 7 bases, with 8 bases remaining between them. The germline V gene has CDR1 DFQATT and CDR2 SNEGSKA (reference sequence). The CDR3 consists of 11 residues. This TCR came from a woman younger than 45 with type 1 diabetes. Sequenced input: naive CD4+ T cells from blood. The chain carries TRBV20-1 and TRBJ2-1; D is undetermined. The CDR3 bases are TGCAGTGCTATTCCCATTAATGAGCAGTTCTTC. Amino acid sequence: CSAIPINEQFF.